The TCR beta chain under discussion was sequenced for a study of Graves' ophthalmopathy and Graves' hyperthyroidism (dated by TCRdb to 2016 to 2019). Background for the entire study: Peripheral blood was collected before any treatment was given, at the time of initial diagnosis. The study used signatures of the TCR beta repertoire to tell Graves' ophthalmopathy apart from Graves' hyperthyroidism and to predict which patients would progress to ophthalmopathy. In total, 135 blood samples were TCR-sequenced: 43 ophthalmopathy, 75 hyperthyroidism and roughly 17 hyperthyroidism-to-ophthalmopathy patients. To explore V-J signatures that distinguish ophthalmopathy from hyperthyroidism, a discovery set of roughly 98 patients was enrolled, made up of approximately 45 with ophthalmopathy and 57 with stable hyperthyroidism. The independent validation cohort included approximately 19 hyperthyroidism patients plus 17 patients who later progressed from hyperthyroidism to ophthalmopathy. In over 5 hyperthyroidism patients, the T-cell repertoire of thyroid tissue was compared with the T-cell repertoire of blood. Following sample collection, hyperthyroidism patients were given methimazole at a starting dose of 30 mg daily, and ophthalmopathy patients were given high-dose intravenous methylprednisolone.

Broader findings and caveats from the paper: Among expanded thyroid clonotypes with frequency above 0.001, most also showed up in blood, which suggests that blood repertoires may reflect the thyroid immune response. Sample size was not statistically predetermined, and group allocation was not concealed from the investigators. In cross-validation, the 13-signature model distinguished ophthalmopathy from stable hyperthyroidism with about 87% sensitivity and almost 83% specificity, and in the test set the corresponding values were roughly 78% and 74%. In validation, the model predicted ophthalmopathy progression with less than 71% sensitivity and around 72% specificity; about a dozen predicted patients were CT-confirmed with GO in a median of about 7.1 months.

There are a few counts of this clonotype. Its antigen is not yet known. No per-base quality is available; no much larger clone lies one base away. For repertoire sequencing, the TCR beta CDR3 regions were amplified from RNA transcripts. The first round of RT-PCR was done with HTBI primers and the Qiagen OneStep RT-PCR kit, and was followed by a second round of multiplex PCR, then size selection and purification. Libraries were sequenced on an Illumina HiSeq2000 using paired-end 100 bp reads. As for the original processing: SOAPnuke was used for read processing, and reads with adapters, uncalled bases, a mean Phred below 15, or no exact constant-primer or identifier match were discarded. COPE v1.2.5 was used to merge high-quality paired reads. Unique nucleotide sequences were defined as clonotypes and aligned to IMGT TRB V, D and J references using MiTCR v1.1. Only V-J combinations with frequency above 0.0001 were analysed, covering around 99% of repertoires. A TCR clonal expansion and chaos score per V-J combination was defined as the ratio of F50 clonal expansion to chaos observed in the TCRdist matrix. Welch's t-statistics and random forest were used to narrow the features down to more than 10 V-J combinations, which were then fed into a naive Bayes classifier. The similarity between thyroid and blood repertoires was quantified using the Morisita-Horn index. Starting from the raw public reads, TCRdb applied fastp trimming at Q25, assembled clones with MiXCR and retained in-frame beta chains. Every entry covers one CDR3 protein and lists the most common genes and DNA from its rows. TCRdb assigned the V and J calls; the authors' analysis was not used. A total of roughly 700,000 distinct CDR3 sequences appear in this sample, 40% of them only once. The ten largest clones represent approximately 43% of the sample.

Patients with ophthalmopathy had moderately to severely active disease, with a Clinical Activity Score of 3 or more, a NOSPECS grade of 4 or more, and a disease duration of less than 3 months. Patients with other autoimmune diseases, uncontrolled infections, pregnancy or lactation were excluded from the study. Diagnosis relied on clinical symptoms, serum thyroxine, TRAb, thyroid ultrasound and orbital computed tomography. Ficoll-Paque density gradient centrifugation was used to isolate PBMCs from about 9.4 ml of fresh peripheral blood. Total RNA was extracted using Trizol reagent, and RNA quality was checked on an Agilent 2100 Bioanalyzer. Taken from cysteine to phenylalanine, the CDR3 has 10 residues. Kept here is only the CDR3 DNA, which spans 30 bases and is read in frame from base 1. The CDR1 and CDR2 encoded by the germline V gene (reference sequence) are DFQATT and SNEGSKA. Trimming at the junction amounts to 5 bases on V and 9 bases on J, and the germline ends lie 11 bases apart.

The sequencing sample was made of peripheral blood. The receptor chain draws on TRBV20-1 and TRBJ2-7; a confident D gene designation cannot be given. The receptor comes from an adult man with Graves' ophthalmopathy. The nucleotide sequence reads TGCAGTGCTGGCGGTCGGGTGCAGTACTTC. This is translated as CSAGGRVQYF.